The rows below give T cell receptor beta chains drawn from one sample of a study of blood T cell repertoires in COVID-19. Here immunoSEQ multiplex PCR was the method, and the copy in TCRdb shows in-frame clones only, minus some. The sample lists roughly 250,000 clones, about 89% occurring once. The sample consisted of peripheral blood. Every receptor here comes from a young man with acute or convalescent COVID-19. Each CDR3 is given with its conserved first and last residue. A D gene is named only where the DNA matches it firmly. The listing skips clone size in some rows; elsewhere it reads once, few, many or a size class.

TRBJ1-5 . TRBV7-8 TRBD1 TGTGCCAGCAGCGGTGGGGGACAGGTACTTGATCAGCCCCAGCATTTT CASSGGGQVLDQPQHF
TRBJ1-4 once TRBV2 . TGTGCCAGCAGTGCTAAACAGCTTGCAACTAATGAAAAACTGTTTTTT CASSAKQLATNEKLFF
TRBJ1-4 . TRBV23-1 . TGCGCCAGCAGTCCACGAGGGAAGGGCGAAAAACTGTTTTTT CASSPRGKGEKLFF
TRBJ1-1 . TRBV5-1 TRBD1 TGCGCCAGCAGCGGAGACAGGGGCTCCACTGAAGCTTTCTTT CASSGDRGSTEAFF
TRBJ2-1 once TRBV3-1/TRBV3-2 TRBD2 TGTGCCAGCAGCCAAGTTGTGACTAGCGGGGCCAATGAGCAGTTCTTC CASSQVVTSGANEQFF
TRBJ1-1 . TRBV18 . TGTGCCAGCTCACCACCGTGGCCAGGGGATGCTTTCTTT CASSPPWPGDAFF
TRBJ1-5 once TRBV28 . TGTGCCAGCTCGTATATCGTCAGGGAAGGTTCCAATCAGCCCCAGCATTTT CASSYIVREGSNQPQHF
TRBJ1-5 . TRBV19 . TGTGCCAGTAGTATGGTGGACAGATATCAGCCCCAGCATTTT CASSMVDRYQPQHF
TRBJ1-1 . TRBV10-3 . TGTGCCATCGGGCCAGGATCCACTGAAGCTTTCTTT CAIGPGSTEAFF
TRBJ1-3 . TRBV28 . TGTGCCAGCAGTGAGCCAGGGGAAACTGGAAACACCATATATTTT CASSEPGETGNTIYF
TRBJ1-4 . TRBV6-5 TRBD1 TGTGCCAGCAGGCCCAACACAGGGGGCAATGAAAAACTGTTTTTT CASRPNTGGNEKLFF
TRBJ1-1 . TRBV10-3 . TGTGCCATCAGGATGGGACACTCCCTGAACACTGAAGCTTTCTTT CAIRMGHSLNTEAFF
TRBJ1-1 . TRBV29-1 . TGCAGCGTTGGCGACATCGAAGCTTTCTTT CSVGDIEAFF
TRBJ1-3 . TRBV9 . TGTGCCAGCAGCGGAGGGCGGGCTGGAAACACCATATATTTT CASSGGRAGNTIYF
TRBJ2-5 . TRBV6-5 . TGTGCCAGCAGCCGCGCGGGCAGCCAAGAGACCCAGTACTTC CASSRAGSQETQYF
TRBJ2-1 . TRBV7-3 TRBD2 TGTGCCAGCAGCCGCAGCGGGACCTCCTACAATGAGCAGTTCTTC CASSRSGTSYNEQFF
TRBJ1-1 . TRBV20-1 . TGCAGTGCTATCACAAACACTGAAGCTTTCTTT CSAITNTEAFF
TRBJ2-7 . TRBV28 TRBD1 TGTGCCAGCAGTCTCCCCGGGACAGGGGGTCATGAGCAGTACTTC CASSLPGTGGHEQYF
TRBJ1-3 . TRBV4-1 . TGCGCCAGTCGCTCTGGAAACACCATATATTTT CASRSGNTIYF
TRBJ2-7 . TRBV3-1/TRBV3-2 TRBD2 TGTGCCAGCAGCCAAGGACGGGGGGGCTTAACCGAGCAGTACTTC CASSQGRGGLTEQYF
TRBJ1-5 . TRBV5-1 . TGCGCCAGCACTTGGACTCCTAGACGGGATAGCAATCAGCCCCAGCATTTT CASTWTPRRDSNQPQHF
TRBJ1-5 . TRBV15 . TGTGCCACCAGCAGAGGGGCAGGGGACCAGCCCCAGCATTTT CATSRGAGDQPQHF
TRBJ2-1 . TRBV28 . TGTGCCAGCACGGTAAACAATGAGCAGTTCTTC CASTVNNEQFF
TRBJ2-7 . TRBV5-5 TRBD1 TGTGCCAGCAGCTCCGACCGAGGGGGCCCCTACGAGCAGTACTTC CASSSDRGGPYEQYF
TRBJ2-1 once TRBV10-2 TRBD2 TGCGCCAGCAGTACGGGGAGGGATGAGCAGTTCTTC CASSTGRDEQFF
TRBJ2-4 . TRBV28 . TGTGCCAGCACTTCCTCCAGGGGTCCCGGGTACTTC CASTSSRGPGYF
TRBJ1-4 . TRBV5-1 TRBD1 TGCGCCAGCAGCTTGAGTACAGGGGTTTTTGAAAAACTGTTTTTT CASSLSTGVFEKLFF
TRBJ1-4 . TRBV18 . TGTGCCAGCTCACCAGGTCAGGGTGGTGAAAAACTGTTTTTT CASSPGQGGEKLFF
TRBJ1-3 few TRBV19 . TGTGCCAGTAGTATATCGCCCAGCTCTGGAAACACCATATATTTT CASSISPSSGNTIYF
TRBJ1-5 . TRBV5-1 TRBD1 TGCGCCAGCACTCCCGTAGGGGACAGGGGTTATCAGCCCCAGCATTTT CASTPVGDRGYQPQHF
TRBJ2-2 . TRBV4-1 . TGCGCCAGCAGCCAAGTGGGGCGGAACACCGGGGAGCTGTTTTTT CASSQVGRNTGELFF
TRBJ1-2 . TRBV4-2 . TGTGCCAGCAGCCAAGCCCGGCAACTGACTGTCTATGGCTACACCTTC CASSQARQLTVYGYTF
TRBJ2-1 . TRBV9 . TGTGCCAGCAGCGTAACAGGGACCTCCTACAATGAGCAGTTCTTC CASSVTGTSYNEQFF
TRBJ2-1 once TRBV5-1 TRBD2 TGCGCCAGCAGCTTTCGGGGTTGGGTAGCGGGAGCTTACAATGAGCAGTTCTTC CASSFRGWVAGAYNEQFF
TRBJ1-5 . TRBV4-1 . TGCGCCAGCAGCCAGGGCGGGGGAGGTCAGCCCCAGCATTTT CASSQGGGGQPQHF
TRBJ1-5 . TRBV6-1 . TGTGCCAGCAGTGAAGGCACAGGGTTGGTCAATCAGCCCCAGCATTTT CASSEGTGLVNQPQHF
TRBJ1-1 . TRBV5-1 . TGCGCCAGCAGCTTGGGGGCCTACGGCACTGAAGCTTTCTTT CASSLGAYGTEAFF
TRBJ1-6 once TRBV27 . TGTGCCAGCAGTTTCCTTGGTCCACAGGCTAAGAATTCACCCCTCCACTTT CASSFLGPQAKNSPLHF
TRBJ1-5 . TRBV19 TRBD1 TGTGCCAGTAGTGCCGACAGGGGGGTGGTTCAGCCCCAGCATTTT CASSADRGVVQPQHF
TRBJ2-2 . TRBV7-9 . TGTGCCAGCAGCCCAAGGACAGCGAACACCGGGGAGCTGTTTTTT CASSPRTANTGELFF
TRBJ1-6 . TRBV7-3 . TGTGCCAGCAGCTCCAAAGAGGGAAGGATTAGGAGTTCACCCCTCCACTTT CASSSKEGRIRSSPLHF
TRBJ1-2 . TRBV5-1 . TGCGCCAGCAGCTTGAAATGGAGCGGATTCTATGGCTACACCTTC CASSLKWSGFYGYTF
TRBJ1-1 . TRBV5-4 . TGTGCCAGCAGCTCGGCGTGGGGGGGTACTGAAGCTTTCTTT CASSSAWGGTEAFF
TRBJ1-1 . TRBV29-1 . TGCAGCGTTGAAGGGGCCAGCATGAACACTGAAGCTTTCTTT CSVEGASMNTEAFF
TRBJ1-5 . TRBV19 TRBD1 TGTGCCAGATCGGACAGGTTAGGACAGCCCCAGCATTTT CARSDRLGQPQHF
TRBJ2-5 . TRBV18 . TGTGCCAGCTCACCTAACACGCAAGAGACCCAGTACTTC CASSPNTQETQYF
TRBJ2-5 . TRBV5-6 . TGTGCCAGCAGCTTGGGACAGGCCAAAGAGACCCAGTACTTC CASSLGQAKETQYF